This T cell receptor beta chain was captured in a study of neoadjuvant nivolumab and ipilimumab in lung cancer (TCRdb year 2020). Concerning the study at large: Intravenous nivolumab was dosed at 3 mg/kg on days 1, 15 and 29, and in the combination arm ipilimumab 1 mg/kg was added on day 1 only. The primary trial endpoint was the major pathologic response (MPR) rate in the intention-to-treat population in each study arm. Of the roughly 45 patients with operable NSCLC treated in the trial, approximately 23 were randomized to nivolumab monotherapy and approximately 21 to nivolumab plus ipilimumab. The study compared TCR repertoires in pretherapy (baseline) peripheral blood with TCR repertoires in tumors resected at surgery after neoadjuvant immune checkpoint blockade. Matched pretherapy and resected tumor pairs were analyzed for seven patients: four treated with nivolumab and three with nivolumab plus ipilimumab. The full study reports these points: Compared with tumor-adjacent uninvolved lung, resected tumors had greater TCR richness and clonality, and increases showed up in more of the dual-therapy-treated tumors. A small number of samples underwent TCR sequencing. No significant correlation was found between TCR clonality and pathologic tumor regression, and only a single major-pathologic-response sample was available for the analysis of TCR clonality versus pathologic tumor regression. Tumor T-cell richness and clonality rose from pretherapy to surgery in three of three dual-therapy tumors but in only two of four nivolumab-treated tumors. A positive correlation was observed between pretherapy blood TCR richness and richness in tumors resected after neoadjuvant therapy (Spearman R ~ 0.82).

The time point label here, explained by the study, means: pretherapy, before neoadjuvant immune checkpoint inhibitors. The samples were obtained from NEOSTAR, a phase 2 randomized trial that tested neoadjuvant nivolumab or nivolumab plus ipilimumab, followed by surgery, in operable NSCLC. Trimming leaves V shorter by 4 bases and J shorter by 6 bases, with the junction holding 13 bases beyond the gene matches. The CDR3 numbers 16 residues from cysteine through phenylalanine. Only the CDR3 portion is preserved as DNA: 48 bases, with reading frame beginning at the first base. According to the germline V gene, CDR1 reads SGHRS and CDR2 reads YFSETQ. Details on this clone: This receptor's antigen is unknown. Base qualities were left out, and no much larger clone turns up one base away.

Library generation was performed with the immunoSEQ multiplex PCR assay. The original pipeline was this. Richness and clonality were used to summarize the repertoires, and clones that significantly expanded or contracted between pre- and post-therapy samples were identified. TCRdb holds this immuneACCESS table with in-frame rearrangements only. Some clones are missing; in checked studies, unresolved V genes explain under half, and the rest has no known cause. That table supplies the V and J calls and clone size; D and trimming were determined from the DNA. The sample data list about 18,000 clones, and more than 75% of these were observed just once. Over 2% of the sample comes from the top ten.

The sample here was peripheral blood, taken before neoadjuvant nivolumab, alone or with ipilimumab. This receptor was identified in an adult with non-small cell lung cancer. The V and J segments used are TRBV5-1 and TRBJ2-3; 8 bases in the middle match TRBD2. The DNA is TGCGCCAGCAGCCCCTGGAGGCGGGAGGCCCTCGATACGCAGTATTTT. This sequence encodes CASSPWRREALDTQYF.